One sample yielded the 19 T cell receptor beta chains listed below, sequenced in a study of radiotherapy plus CTLA-4 blockade in lung cancer. Clones were sequenced by immunoSEQ multiplex PCR, and TCRdb holds only the in-frame ones, with some missing. The data show more than 75,000 clones, roughly 70% seen once. The material was peripheral blood, obtained from a patient treated with radiotherapy plus ipilimumab. The receptors originated from a human donor with non-small cell lung cancer that progressed on radiotherapy plus ipilimumab.

The V gene is TRBV7-9, the J gene TRBJ1-1; D is possibly TRBD1 (5 bases). This CDR3 spans 13 amino acids. The germline V and J ends were trimmed by 1 base and 9 bases, with 12 bases remaining between them. Germline V gene lookup returns CDR1 SEHNR and CDR2 FQNEAQ (reference sequence). CDR3 bases: TGTGCCAGCAGCTTAGACAGGCTTAGTCAAGCTTTCTTT. Encoded protein: CASSLDRLSQAFF.

This chain joins TRBV27 and TRBJ1-4; perhaps TRBD1 as D (6 bases). V was shortened by 6 bases and J by 8 bases, with 19 bases between the two germline ends. The CDR3 is 15 amino acids. The V gene's germline CDR1 is MNHEY and CDR2 SMNVEV (reference sequence). This CDR3 is CASRSIDRTGEKLFF. The DNA for the CDR3 is TGTGCCAGCAGGTCTATAGACAGGACCGGGGAAAAACTGTTTTTT.

The gene calls are TRBV19 and TRBJ2-2; weak D call: TRBD1 (6 bases). The CDR3 totals 15 residues. Per germline, CDR1 LNHDA and CDR2 SQIVND (reference sequence). The germline V and J ends were trimmed by 5 bases and 2 bases, with 12 bases remaining between them. The CDR3 here is CASSRGDTNTGELFF. CDR3 in DNA: TGTGCCAGTAGTCGTGGGGACACTAACACCGGGGAGCTGTTTTTT. Full variable domain (outside the CDR3, taken from reference TRBV19 and TRBJ2-2): DGGITQSPKYLFRKEGQNVTLSCEQNLNHDAMYWYRQDPGQGLRLIYYSQIVNDFQKGDIAEGYSVSREKKESFPLTVTSAQKNPTAFYLCASSRGDTNTGELFFGEGSRLTVL.

This clone occurred once. This chain uses TRBV5-1 with TRBJ2-1; D is unclear. Trimming cost V 4 bases and J 7 bases, with 18 bases left between them. The CDR3 is made up of 15 amino acids. Germline CDR1 reads SGHRS; CDR2 reads YFSETQ. CDR3 region: CASSRGWSVLNEQFF. The CDR3 nucleotides read TGCGCCAGCAGCCGAGGATGGAGTGTACTGAATGAGCAGTTCTTC. The whole variable domain, filled in from reference TRBV5-1 and TRBJ2-1, reads KAGVTQTPRYLIKTRGQQVTLSCSPISGHRSVSWYQQTPGQGLQFLFEYFSETQRNKGNFPGRFSGRQFSNSRSEMNVSTLELGDSALYLCASSRGWSVLNEQFFGPGTRLTVL.

This clone has only one observation. The chain joins TRBV7-6 to TRBJ2-5, with 7 bases that match TRBD2. The CDR3 consists of 14 residues. CDR1 is SGHVS and CDR2 is FNYEAQ in the germline V gene. The V and J ends lost 6 bases and 5 bases, in that order; junction bases with no gene match: 9. CDR3 region: CASSSKAGPETQYF. The CDR3 bases are TGTGCCAGCAGTTCCAAAGCGGGACCGGAGACCCAGTACTTC.

The chain uses TRBV11-3 and TRBJ2-5; D call uncertain. Germline CDR1 is SGHNT and CDR2 is YENEEA. V was clipped by 0 bases and J by 9 bases, with 14 bases between them. CDR3 length equals 14 residues. This CDR3 is CASSLDLGLGSQYF. DNA for the CDR3: TGTGCCAGCAGCTTAGATCTGGGCCTTGGGTCCCAGTACTTC.

This sequence joins TRBV7-9 and TRBJ1-4; D is possibly TRBD1 (5 bases). Germline V gene lookup returns CDR1 SEHNR and CDR2 FQNEAQ (reference sequence). V lost 4 bases, J lost 4 bases, and 13 bases lay in between. CDR3 size: 15 residues. DNA for the CDR3: TGTGCCAGCAGCTCCGACAGCCCGCATAATGAAAAACTGTTTTTT. Protein product: CASSSDSPHNEKLFF.

This clone was counted ten times or more. This rearrangement joins TRBV28 to TRBJ2-1; 11 bases line up with TRBD2. Germline loops: CDR1 MDHEN, CDR2 SYDVKM. V gave up 5 bases and J gave up 6 bases; unmatched junction bases: 6. The length of the CDR3 is 15 residues. Written as DNA, the CDR3 is TGTGCCAGCAGTGCACTAGCGGGGGAAGGCAATGAGCAGTTCTTC. As protein: CASSALAGEGNEQFF.

The rearrangement links TRBV6-6 to TRBJ1-5, with 10 bases lining up with TRBD1. The CDR3 length is 16 residues. CDR1 and CDR2 (germline): MNHNY, SVGAGI (reference sequence). V was pared by 5 bases and J by 2 bases, with 6 bases of the junction left unmatched. The CDR3 DNA reads as TGTGCCAGCAGTAGCCCCGGGACAGGGGGCAATCAGCCCCAGCATTTT. Translated: CASSSPGTGGNQPQHF.

This clone occurred a few times. The genes are TRBV11-3 and TRBJ1-1, with D unclear. This CDR3 contains 13 residues. The germline V gene has CDR1 SGHNT and CDR2 YENEEA. Trimming pared 3 bases from V and 6 bases from J, leaving 11 bases between. DNA of the CDR3: TGTGCCAGCAGCTTGCGGGATTCCGCTGAAGCTTTCTTT. Amino acids: CASSLRDSAEAFF.

This clone appeared a few times. The junction departs from germline at one end; a sequencing error may be responsible. The CDR3, as DNA: TGCAGCGTCGAGAGCGGGGGGGCCGGTGTACTCTTC. Protein: CSVESGGAGVLF. J is TRBJ2-1 and V is TRBV29-1, with 10 bases fitting TRBD2. The CDR3 is 12 amino acids. CDR1 and CDR2 (germline): SQVTM, ANQGSEA.

This sequence joins TRBV28 and TRBJ1-1; D is possibly TRBD1 (6 bases). The CDR3 runs 12 residues. Trimming left V 0 bases short and J 10 bases short, with 9 bases between. Germline V gene sequence: CDR1 MDHEN, CDR2 SYDVKM. The CDR3 sequence is CASSLWGAGAFF. CDR3 nucleotide sequence: TGTGCCAGCAGTTTATGGGGGGCGGGAGCTTTCTTT.

Worth noting for this clone: It is likely a read error: a sequence one base away is far more abundant. The gene calls are TRBV27 and TRBJ2-2, with 8 bases that match TRBD2. V gave up 0 bases and J gave up 4 bases; unmatched junction bases: 7. The germline gives CDR1 MNHEY, CDR2 SMNVEV (reference sequence). This CDR3 is 17 amino acids long. This CDR3 is CASSLSRERGSTGELFF. The DNA of the CDR3 is TGTGCCAGCAGTTTATCGAGGGAGCGGGGGAGCACCGGGGAGCTGTTTTTT.

This clone has a handful of counts. The chain joins TRBV27 to TRBJ2-3; possibly TRBD2 for D (7 bases). The CDR3 consists of 16 residues. Germline CDR1 and CDR2: MNHEY and SMNVEV (reference sequence). Trimming shortened V by 1 base and J by 4 bases, and 15 bases separated the two germline ends. The CDR3 spells CASSLYRGAIPDTQYF. Here the CDR3 DNA reads TGTGCCAGCAGTTTATACCGGGGGGCCATACCAGATACGCAGTATTTT.

This clone was seen at least ten times. The chain uses TRBV7-9 and TRBJ2-3, with 12 bases identical to TRBD2. Trimming removed 5 bases from V and 0 bases from J; junction bases left unmatched: 6. The CDR3 is 17 residues long. CDR1 is SEHNR and CDR2 is FQNEAQ in the germline V gene (reference sequence). CDR3 nucleotides: TGTGCCAGCAGCCTGCGGACTAGCGGGGAAAGCACAGATACGCAGTATTTT. Translated, it gives CASSLRTSGESTDTQYF.

The chain joins TRBV19 to TRBJ2-1; D is undetermined. The V and J ends lost 3 bases and 12 bases respectively, with 12 bases between them. Germline V gene lookup returns CDR1 LNHDA and CDR2 SQIVND (reference sequence). There are 12 residues in the CDR3. The CDR3 DNA sequence: TGTGCCAGTAGTATCGGCCGGATTGGGCAGTTCTTC. Translated: CASSIGRIGQFF.

This chain links TRBV10-1 with TRBJ2-7; 10 nucleotides match TRBD1. The CDR3 consists of 13 residues. The germline CDR1 and CDR2 sequences are WNHNN and SYGVQD (reference sequence). The CDR3 loop is CAGGDRGSYEQYF. The CDR3, as DNA: TGCGCGGGGGGGGACAGGGGTTCCTACGAGCAGTACTTC.

V and J are TRBV5-8 and TRBJ1-1; D unclear. V was shortened by 2 bases and J by 1 base, with 3 bases between the two germline ends. The germline gives CDR1 SGHTS, CDR2 YDEGEE. The CDR3 runs 12 residues. The CDR3 nucleotides read TGTGCCAGCAGCTTTCCGAACACTGAAGCTTTCTTT. It is translated as CASSFPNTEAFF.

V usage is TRBV4-3 and J usage is TRBJ2-3; no definite D call. This CDR3 is built from 17 residues. V was trimmed by 4 bases and J by 2 bases, leaving 19 bases between them. In germline, CDR1 is LGHNA, CDR2 YSLEER. The CDR3 bases are TGCGCCAGCAGCCTTACCGCCGGCGCGTGGGCCACAGATACGCAGTATTTT. Translating it yields CASSLTAGAWATDTQYF.